Below, one T cell receptor beta chain is given with its context. Its antigen is unidentified. This entry comes from a study of cytomegalovirus exposure and HLA in healthy donors. General observations from the study: CMV serostatus was the only immune exposure information that was available. It was reportedly the case that the classifier diagnosed cytomegalovirus status with high specificity and sensitivity.

The PCR contained 60 Vbeta and 13 Jbeta primers. Some clones are missing from TCRdb's copy, which holds only in-frame ones; the method was immunoSEQ multiplex PCR. Altogether around 140,000 clones are present, 80% being singletons, with the ten largest covering 4.5%. The CDR3 has 14 residues. V shed 1 base, J shed 7 bases, and the junction held 1 base outside the gene matches. The germline CDR1 and CDR2 sequences are SGHDT and YYEEEE. The chain employs TRBV5-6 and TRBJ1-6; TRBD1 agrees at 8 bases. Sample: PBMCs. The TCR sequence derives from a man between 35 and 55 years old in good health and CMV-seronegative. CDR3 in DNA: TGTGCCAGCAGCTTGTACAGGGGGAATTCACCCCTCCACTTT. It encodes CASSLYRGNSPLHF.